These 17 T cell receptor beta chains were sequenced from one sample in a study of T-cell reconstitution after alpha-beta-depleted transplantation in children. Unique molecular identifiers were incorporated when the TCRbeta library was constructed. TCRdb re-derived calls from the PCR reads in MiXCR, one entry per CDR3 protein. The table includes roughly 50,000 distinct CDR3 sequences, about 40% detected once. Material: PBMCs, mostly from graft donor cells, obtained 360 days after TCRalphabeta/CD19-depleted stem cell transplant. The receptors were sampled from a male patient aged 10 to 17 who had a stem cell transplant for acute lymphoblastic leukemia, so the T cells may come from the graft donor.

The rearrangement links TRBV12-3 or TRBV12-4 to TRBJ2-7; the D gene is possibly TRBD2 (5 bases). V lost 2 bases to trimming and J lost 0 bases, with 17 bases between them. CDR3 size: 17 residues. The DNA for the CDR3 is TGTGCCAGCAGTTTACCTACTGGACTGCAGAACTCCTACGAGCAGTACTTC. Its translation is CASSLPTGLQNSYEQYF.

CDR3 in amino acids: CSANPSGRGNTEAFF. In DNA, the CDR3 is TGCAGTGCTAACCCTTCTGGAAGGGGAAACACTGAAGCTTTCTTT. The chain employs TRBV20-1 and TRBJ1-1; maybe TRBD1 (5 bases). This CDR3 comprises 15 residues. Trimming removed 4 bases from V and 2 bases from J, with 17 bases in between. Looked up from germline, CDR1 is DFQATT and CDR2 is SNEGSKA (reference sequence).

This clonotype was counted only a few times. The genes are TRBV10-3 and TRBJ1-1; no clear D. The CDR3 contains 15 residues. V lost 6 bases and J lost 1, with 15 bases in between. Germline V gene lookup returns CDR1 ENHRY and CDR2 SYGVKD. The CDR3 sequence is CAISQANNPNTEAFF. CDR3 in DNA: TGTGCCATCAGCCAGGCAAACAACCCGAACACTGAAGCTTTCTTT.

Only a few counts were recorded for this clonotype. The chain links TRBV20-1 to TRBJ2-7; possibly TRBD1 or TRBD2 for D (5 bases each). CDR1 and CDR2 from the germline V gene are DFQATT and SNEGSKA (reference sequence). The CDR3 covers 14 residues. The V gene lost 0 bases and the J gene lost 7 bases, with 16 bases spanning the gap. CDR3 sequence reads: CSARDLAGAWEQYF. The CDR3 nucleotides are TGCAGTGCTAGAGATCTAGCCGGGGCCTGGGAGCAGTACTTC.

V and J are TRBV27 and TRBJ2-1; tentative D call: TRBD1 (6 bases). This CDR3 comprises 15 residues. CDR1 MNHEY and CDR2 SMNVEV come from the germline V gene (reference sequence). The ends were cut back, 7 bases at V and 4 bases at J, with 17 bases in the middle. CDR3 in amino acids: CASTFWGPGYNEQFF. The CDR3 region has the DNA TGTGCCAGCACTTTCTGGGGGCCTGGTTACAATGAGCAGTTCTTC.

This clonotype was seen more than once but under ten times. The V and J genes are TRBV11-2 and TRBJ2-2, with D unresolved. The V gene's germline CDR1 is SGHAT and CDR2 FQNNGV. Trimming cost V 5 bases and J 7 bases, with 5 bases left between them. The CDR3 extends over 11 amino acids. In nucleotides, the CDR3 is TGTGCCAGCAGCCCCTTCGGGGAGCTGTTTTTT. It specifies CASSPFGELFF.

This clonotype was counted between two and nine times. The chain employs TRBV29-1 and TRBJ2-7; weak D call: TRBD2 (5 bases). This CDR3 is 16 amino acids long. Trimming cost V 6 bases and J 2 bases, with 23 bases left between them. Looked up from germline, CDR1 is SQVTM and CDR2 is ANQGSEA. The chain's CDR3 is CSVGGNRGGTAYEQYF. The DNA of the CDR3 is TGCAGCGTCGGAGGAAATCGGGGTGGCACTGCCTACGAGCAGTACTTC.

This rearrangement joins TRBV27 to TRBJ2-5, with 7 bases aligning to TRBD1. The CDR3 contains 15 residues. The V and J ends lost 4 bases and 3 bases, in that order; junction bases with no gene match: 8. Per germline, CDR1 MNHEY and CDR2 SMNVEV (reference sequence). CDR3 loop: CASSSANRGKETQYF. The DNA for the CDR3 is TGTGCCAGCAGTTCCGCAAACAGGGGAAAAGAGACCCAGTACTTC.

V usage is TRBV29-1 and J usage is TRBJ2-7; D call uncertain. Trimming took off 7 bases at V and 3 bases at J, with 13 bases between the two ends. Germline CDR1 is SQVTM and CDR2 is ANQGSEA. This CDR3 contains 12 residues. The CDR3 DNA sequence: TGCAGCGCTTGGGGAAGGGACTACGAGCAGTACTTC. It is translated as CSAWGRDYEQYF.

The V and J genes are TRBV5-1 and TRBJ2-7; D remains unclear. V was clipped by 0 bases and J by 2 bases, with 6 bases between them. The CDR3 totals 13 residues. Germline loops: CDR1 SGHRS, CDR2 YFSETQ. CDR3 sequence: CASSLDSTYEQYF. The CDR3 coding sequence is TGCGCCAGCAGCTTGGACAGTACCTACGAGCAGTACTTC.

This clonotype has just a few counts. The chain links TRBV20-1 to TRBJ2-3, with D unclear. In germline, CDR1 is DFQATT, CDR2 SNEGSKA (reference sequence). There are 13 residues in the CDR3. Trimming shortened V by 1 base and J by 5 bases, and 10 bases separated the two germline ends. CDR3 amino acids: CSARVLGLDTQYF. CDR3 DNA sequence: TGCAGTGCTAGAGTTCTAGGCTTAGATACGCAGTATTTT.

This clonotype was seen a few times. This chain connects TRBV10-3 to TRBJ2-3; no reliable D call. The length of the CDR3 is 10 residues. Trimming took 7 bases from V and 7 from J, leaving 6 bases between them. Germline V gene lookup returns CDR1 ENHRY and CDR2 SYGVKD. CDR3: CAITGYTQYF. CDR3 nucleotide sequence: TGTGCCATCACCGGATATACGCAGTATTTT.

The V call is TRBV5-1, the J call TRBJ1-2; 9 bases map to TRBD1. The trim removed 1 base at V and 2 bases at J, leaving 0 bases unmatched. The CDR3 loop spans 14 amino acids. Per germline, CDR1 SGHRS and CDR2 YFSETQ. The CDR3 DNA reads TGCGCCAGCAGCTTGACAGGGGGCAACTATGGCTACACCTTC. Encoded protein: CASSLTGGNYGYTF.

This clonotype was observed a handful of times. The chain joins TRBV11-1 to TRBJ2-1, with D possibly TRBD1 on 5 matching bases. Germline lookup yields CDR1 SGHAT and CDR2 FQDESV (reference sequence). The CDR3 has 13 residues. Trimming stripped 4 bases from V and 3 bases from J, with 7 bases between. DNA of the CDR3: TGTGCCAGCAGCTCAGACAGCTACAATGAGCAGTTCTTC. This codes for CASSSDSYNEQFF.

This clonotype was observed once. The chain joins TRBV12-3 or TRBV12-4 to TRBJ1-1, with D tentatively TRBD1 (5 bases). Trimming took off 6 bases at V and 6 bases at J, with 17 bases between the two ends. CDR3 length: 14 amino acids. This CDR3 reads CASRSRQGRSEAFF. In DNA form, the CDR3 reads TGTGCCAGCAGATCCAGGCAGGGAAGGTCTGAAGCTTTCTTT.

The CDR3 sequence is CASSRVKGLAGVEETQYF. CDR3 DNA: TGCGCCAGCAGCCGCGTAAAGGGACTAGCGGGAGTCGAAGAGACCCAGTACTTC. V gene TRBV4-1 combines with J gene TRBJ2-5; 14 bases are a match to TRBD2. With V trimmed by 4 bases and J by 3 bases, 10 bases remained unmatched. CDR1 MGHRA and CDR2 YSYEKL come from the germline V gene. This CDR3 is 18 amino acids long.

This clonotype was observed at least ten times. The CDR3 bases are TGTGCCAGCAGCGTTGGAGGGAACACCTACAATGAGCAGTTCTTC. Translated: CASSVGGNTYNEQFF. This sequence joins TRBV9 and TRBJ2-1, with D perhaps matching TRBD2 (6 bases). V dropped 2 bases and J dropped 2 bases, with 11 bases sitting between them. Germline V gene data show CDR1 as SGDLS and CDR2 as YYNGEE. This CDR3 is 15 amino acids long.